The present T cell receptor beta chain was sequenced within a study of OX40 agonist ivuxolimab in advanced cancers. The protocol was immunoSEQ multiplex PCR, while the TCRdb copy is restricted to in-frame clones and leaves out a portion. Of 55,000 to 90,000 clones listed, roughly 80% were seen once; the top ten hold around 0.96%. This TCR was sampled from an adult with an advanced solid tumor such as melanoma, head and neck, liver or kidney cancer. Specimen: CD4+ or CD8+ T cells sorted from blood, collected in a trial of the OX40 agonist ivuxolimab.

Here the CDR3 reads CASSVVRRPSGTEAFF. The CDR3 nucleotides are TGTGCCAGCAGCGTAGTTCGTAGGCCATCGGGCACTGAAGCTTTCTTT. The rearrangement links TRBV9 to TRBJ1-1; no reliable D call. This CDR3 region has 16 residues. From germline, CDR1 is SGDLS and CDR2 YYNGEE. Between the trimmed V and J ends, which lost 0 bases and 4 bases, there was a span of 16 bases.